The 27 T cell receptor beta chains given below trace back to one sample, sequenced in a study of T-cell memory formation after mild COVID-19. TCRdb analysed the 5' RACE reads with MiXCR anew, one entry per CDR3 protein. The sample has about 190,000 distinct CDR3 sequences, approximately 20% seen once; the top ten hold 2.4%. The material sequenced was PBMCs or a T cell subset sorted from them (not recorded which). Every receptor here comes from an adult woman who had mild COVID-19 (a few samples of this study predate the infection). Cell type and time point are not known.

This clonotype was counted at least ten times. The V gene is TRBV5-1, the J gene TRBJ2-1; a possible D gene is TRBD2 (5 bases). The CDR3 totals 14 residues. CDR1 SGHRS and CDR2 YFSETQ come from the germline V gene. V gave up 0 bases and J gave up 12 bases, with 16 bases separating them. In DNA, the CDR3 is TGCGCCAGCAGCTTGGCCGTGGAAGGAGGTGGGCAGTTCTTC. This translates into CASSLAVEGGGQFF.

Here the CDR3 DNA reads TGTGCCAGCAGACAAGACAGGGCCGGAGGAACCGGGGAGCTGTTTTTT. Encoded protein: CASRQDRAGGTGELFF. The chain uses TRBV6-2 or TRBV6-3 and TRBJ2-2, with 7 bases that match TRBD1. V shed 6 bases, J shed 5 bases, and the junction held 12 bases outside the gene matches. This CDR3 region has 16 residues. The germline CDR1 and CDR2 sequences are MNHEY and SVGEGT.

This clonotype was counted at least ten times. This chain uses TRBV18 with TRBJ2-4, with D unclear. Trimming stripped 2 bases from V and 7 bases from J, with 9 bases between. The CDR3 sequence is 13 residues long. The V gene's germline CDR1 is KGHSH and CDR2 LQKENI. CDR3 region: CASSPALSNIQYF. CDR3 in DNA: TGTGCCAGCTCACCAGCGCTGAGTAACATTCAGTACTTC. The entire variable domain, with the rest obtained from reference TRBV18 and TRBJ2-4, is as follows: NAGVMQNPRHLVRRRGQEARLRCSPMKGHSHVYWYRQLPEEGLKFMVYLQKENIIDESGMPKERFSAEFPKEGPSILRIQQVVRGDSAAYFCASSPALSNIQYFGAGTRLSVL.

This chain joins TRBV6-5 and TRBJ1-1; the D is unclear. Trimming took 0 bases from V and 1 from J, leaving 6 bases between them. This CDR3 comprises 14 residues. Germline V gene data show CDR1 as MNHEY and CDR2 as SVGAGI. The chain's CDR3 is CASSYSRQNTEAFF. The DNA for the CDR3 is TGTGCCAGCAGTTACTCGAGGCAGAACACTGAAGCTTTCTTT.

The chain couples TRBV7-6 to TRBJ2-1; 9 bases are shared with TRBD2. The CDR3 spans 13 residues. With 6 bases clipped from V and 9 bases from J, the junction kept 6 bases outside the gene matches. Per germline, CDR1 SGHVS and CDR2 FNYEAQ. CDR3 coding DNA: TGTGCCAGCAGGCCCGGGACTAGCACTGAGCAGTTCTTC. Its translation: CASRPGTSTEQFF.

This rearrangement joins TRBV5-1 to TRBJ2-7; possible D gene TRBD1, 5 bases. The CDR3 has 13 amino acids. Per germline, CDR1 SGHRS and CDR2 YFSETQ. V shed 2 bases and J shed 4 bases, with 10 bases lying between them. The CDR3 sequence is CASSFQGSYEQYF. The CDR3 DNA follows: TGCGCCAGCAGCTTTCAGGGATCGTACGAGCAGTACTTC.

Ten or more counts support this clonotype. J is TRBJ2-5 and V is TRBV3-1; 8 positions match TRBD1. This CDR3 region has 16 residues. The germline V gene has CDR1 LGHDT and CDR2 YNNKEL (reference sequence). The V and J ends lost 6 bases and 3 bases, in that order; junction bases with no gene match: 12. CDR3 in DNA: TGTGCCAGCAGTGATTATAGGACAGGGCACAAAGAGACCCAGTACTTC. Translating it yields CASSDYRTGHKETQYF.

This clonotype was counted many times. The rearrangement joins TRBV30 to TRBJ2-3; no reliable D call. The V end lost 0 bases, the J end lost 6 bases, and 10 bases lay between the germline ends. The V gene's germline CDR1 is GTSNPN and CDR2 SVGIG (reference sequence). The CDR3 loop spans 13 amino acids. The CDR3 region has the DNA TGTGCCTGGAGTGTACTAAGTCCGGATACGCAGTATTTT. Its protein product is CAWSVLSPDTQYF.

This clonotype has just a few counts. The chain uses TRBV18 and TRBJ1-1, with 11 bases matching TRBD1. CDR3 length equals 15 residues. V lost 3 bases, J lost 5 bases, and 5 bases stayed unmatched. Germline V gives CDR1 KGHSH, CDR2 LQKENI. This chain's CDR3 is CASSPLGTGGTEAFF. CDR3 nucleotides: TGTGCCAGCTCACCGCTTGGGACAGGGGGGACTGAAGCTTTCTTT.

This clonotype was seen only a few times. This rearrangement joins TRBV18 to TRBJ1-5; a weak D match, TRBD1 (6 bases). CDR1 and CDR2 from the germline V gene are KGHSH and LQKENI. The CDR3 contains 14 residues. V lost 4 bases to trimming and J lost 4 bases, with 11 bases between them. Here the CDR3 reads CASSQGVGNQPQHF. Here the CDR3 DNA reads TGTGCCAGCTCACAGGGGGTCGGGAATCAGCCCCAGCATTTT.

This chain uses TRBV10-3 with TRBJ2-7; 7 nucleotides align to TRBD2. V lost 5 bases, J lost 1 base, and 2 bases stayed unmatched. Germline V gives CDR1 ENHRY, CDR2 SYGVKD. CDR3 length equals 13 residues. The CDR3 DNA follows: TGTGCCATCAGTAGCGGGGCATCCTACGAGCAGTACTTC. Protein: CAISSGASYEQYF.

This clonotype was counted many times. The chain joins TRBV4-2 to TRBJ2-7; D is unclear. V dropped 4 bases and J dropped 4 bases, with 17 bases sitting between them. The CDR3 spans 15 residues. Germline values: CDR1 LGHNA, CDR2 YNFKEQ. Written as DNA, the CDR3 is TGTGCCAGCAGCCCAACCCGGCTAGTATCTTACGAGCAGTACTTC. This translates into CASSPTRLVSYEQYF.

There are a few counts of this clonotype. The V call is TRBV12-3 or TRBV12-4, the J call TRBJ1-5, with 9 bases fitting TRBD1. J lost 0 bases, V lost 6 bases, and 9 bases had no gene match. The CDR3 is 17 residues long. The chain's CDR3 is CASSRGTGFYSNQPQHF. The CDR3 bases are TGTGCCAGCAGCCGTGGGACAGGGTTTTATAGCAATCAGCCCCAGCATTTT.

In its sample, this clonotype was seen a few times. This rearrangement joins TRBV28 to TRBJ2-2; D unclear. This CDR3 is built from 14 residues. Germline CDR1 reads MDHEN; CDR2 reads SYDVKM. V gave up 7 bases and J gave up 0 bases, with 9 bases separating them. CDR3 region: CASIGGSNTGELFF. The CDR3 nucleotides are TGTGCCAGCATAGGTGGTTCGAACACCGGGGAGCTGTTTTTT.

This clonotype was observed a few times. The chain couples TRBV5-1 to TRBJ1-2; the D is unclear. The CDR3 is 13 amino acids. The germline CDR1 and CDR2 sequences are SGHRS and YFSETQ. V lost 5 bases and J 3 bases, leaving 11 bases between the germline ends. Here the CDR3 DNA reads TGCGCCAGCAGTCCCGGAGGAGACTATGGCTACACCTTC. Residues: CASSPGGDYGYTF.

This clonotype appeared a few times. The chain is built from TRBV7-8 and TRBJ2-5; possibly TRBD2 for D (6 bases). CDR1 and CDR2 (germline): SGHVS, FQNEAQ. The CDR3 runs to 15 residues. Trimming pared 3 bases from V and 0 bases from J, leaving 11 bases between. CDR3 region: CASSLAGGYQETQYF. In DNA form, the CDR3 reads TGTGCCAGCAGCTTGGCCGGGGGATACCAAGAGACCCAGTACTTC. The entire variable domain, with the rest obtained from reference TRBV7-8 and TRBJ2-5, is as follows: GAGVSQSPRYKVAKRGQDVALRCDPISGHVSLFWYQQALGQGPEFLTYFQNEAQLDKSGLPSDRFFAERPEGSVSTLKIQRTQQEDSAVYLCASSLAGGYQETQYFGPGTRLLVL.

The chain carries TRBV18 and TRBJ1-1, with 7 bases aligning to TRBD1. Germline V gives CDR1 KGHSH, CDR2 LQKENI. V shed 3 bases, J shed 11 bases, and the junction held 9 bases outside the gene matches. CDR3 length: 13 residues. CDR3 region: CASSPRDRERAFF. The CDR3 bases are TGTGCCAGCTCACCTCGGGACAGAGAGAGGGCTTTCTTT.

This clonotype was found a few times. The DNA for the CDR3 is TGTGCCAGCAGCTTTGATGGGTCCCCCTACAATGAGCAGTTCTTC. This encodes CASSFDGSPYNEQFF. The chain links TRBV7-9 to TRBJ2-1; D unclear. Germline V gives CDR1 SEHNR, CDR2 FQNEAQ (reference sequence). The germline V and J ends were trimmed by 3 bases and 2 bases, with 11 bases remaining between them. CDR3 length equals 15 residues.

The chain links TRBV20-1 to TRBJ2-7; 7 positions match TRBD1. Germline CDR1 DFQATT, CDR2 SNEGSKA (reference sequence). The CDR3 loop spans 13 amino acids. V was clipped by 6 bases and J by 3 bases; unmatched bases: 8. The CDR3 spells CSAPGQLDYEQYF. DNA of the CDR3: TGCAGTGCCCCGGGACAGTTGGACTACGAGCAGTACTTC.

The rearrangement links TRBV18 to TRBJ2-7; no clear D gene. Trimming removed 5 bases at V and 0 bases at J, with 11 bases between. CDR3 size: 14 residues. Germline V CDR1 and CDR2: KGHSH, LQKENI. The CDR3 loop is CASSSRFTSYEQYF. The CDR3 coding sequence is TGTGCCAGCTCAAGCCGTTTTACCTCCTACGAGCAGTACTTC. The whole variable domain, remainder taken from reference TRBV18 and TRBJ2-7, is NAGVMQNPRHLVRRRGQEARLRCSPMKGHSHVYWYRQLPEEGLKFMVYLQKENIIDESGMPKERFSAEFPKEGPSILRIQQVVRGDSAAYFCASSSRFTSYEQYFGPGTRLTVT.

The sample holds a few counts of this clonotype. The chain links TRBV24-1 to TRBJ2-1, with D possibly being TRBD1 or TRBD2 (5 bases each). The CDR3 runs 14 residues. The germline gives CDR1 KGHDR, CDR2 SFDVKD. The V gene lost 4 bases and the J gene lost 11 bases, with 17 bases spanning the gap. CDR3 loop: CATSDPPIRGQQFF. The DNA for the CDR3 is TGTGCCACCAGTGACCCGCCTATTCGGGGACAGCAGTTCTTC.

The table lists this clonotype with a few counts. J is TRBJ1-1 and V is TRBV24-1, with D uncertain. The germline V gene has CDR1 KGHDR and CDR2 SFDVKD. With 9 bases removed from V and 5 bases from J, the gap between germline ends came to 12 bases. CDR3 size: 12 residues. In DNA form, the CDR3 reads TGTGCCACCCAGGACTATACTACTGAAGCTTTCTTT. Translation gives CATQDYTTEAFF.

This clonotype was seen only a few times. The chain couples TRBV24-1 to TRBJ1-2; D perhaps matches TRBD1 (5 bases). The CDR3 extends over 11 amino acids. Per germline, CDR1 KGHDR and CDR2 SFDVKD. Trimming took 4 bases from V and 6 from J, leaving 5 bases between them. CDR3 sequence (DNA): TGTGCCACCAGTGAGGACAATGGCTACACCTTC. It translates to CATSEDNGYTF.

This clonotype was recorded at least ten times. CDR3 in amino acids: CSARGGPPPHEQYF. CDR3 in DNA: TGCAGTGCTAGAGGTGGCCCCCCACCTCACGAGCAGTACTTC. The chain employs TRBV20-1 and TRBJ2-7; D is undetermined. The CDR3 sequence is 14 residues long. From germline, CDR1 is DFQATT and CDR2 SNEGSKA (reference sequence). V lost 1 base and J 5 bases, leaving 15 bases between the germline ends.

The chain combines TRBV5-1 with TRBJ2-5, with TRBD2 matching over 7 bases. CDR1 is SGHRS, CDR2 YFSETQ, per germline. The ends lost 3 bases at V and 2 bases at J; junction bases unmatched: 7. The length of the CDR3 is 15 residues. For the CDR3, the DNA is TGCGCCAGCAGCTGGAGACTAGCAGATCAAGAGACCCAGTACTTC. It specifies CASSWRLADQETQYF.

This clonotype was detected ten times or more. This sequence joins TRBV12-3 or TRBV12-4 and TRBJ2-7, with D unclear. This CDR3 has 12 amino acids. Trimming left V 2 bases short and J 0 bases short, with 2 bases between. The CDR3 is CASSLFSYEQYF. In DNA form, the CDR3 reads TGTGCCAGCAGTTTATTCTCCTACGAGCAGTACTTC.

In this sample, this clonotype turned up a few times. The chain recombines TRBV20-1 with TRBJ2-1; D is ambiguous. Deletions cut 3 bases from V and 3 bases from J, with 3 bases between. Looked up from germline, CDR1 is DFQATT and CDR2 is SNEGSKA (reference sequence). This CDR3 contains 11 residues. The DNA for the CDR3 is TGCAGTGCTAGTCTCTACAATGAGCAGTTCTTC. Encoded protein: CSASLYNEQFF.